A single sample gave rise to the 27 T cell receptor beta chains below, sequenced in a study of CD8 T cells in ankylosing spondylitis. Each CDR3 protein is one row after TCRdb ran MiXCR on the 5' RACE reads. The sample records just over 300,000 distinct CDR3 sequences, less than 25% being singletons. Source material: blood, either unsorted or a sorted T cell fraction (not recorded which). These receptors were collected from a female donor with ankylosing spondylitis or in good health (not recorded which).

The J gene is TRBJ1-1, the V gene TRBV28; unclear D gene. The ends were cut back, 1 base at V and 10 bases at J, with 13 bases in the middle. Germline CDR1 and CDR2: MDHEN and SYDVKM. The CDR3 sequence is 13 residues long. CDR3 bases: TGTGCCAGCAGTTTATCTGGGCCCCCTGGAGCTTTCTTT. This encodes CASSLSGPPGAFF. Full variable domain (missing parts from reference TRBV28 and TRBJ1-1): DVKVTQSSRYLVKRTGEKVFLECVQDMDHENMFWYRQDPGLGLRLIYFSYDVKMKEKGDIPEGYSVSREKKERFSLILESASTNQTSMYLCASSLSGPPGAFFGQGTRLTVV.

This clonotype was found many times. The chain is built from TRBV20-1 and TRBJ2-3; a weak D match, TRBD1 (6 bases). V was shortened by 6 bases and J by 0 bases, with 13 bases between the two germline ends. This CDR3 has 14 residues. Germline CDR1 is DFQATT and CDR2 is SNEGSKA (reference sequence). The CDR3 protein is CSAKRQESTDTQYF. CDR3 DNA sequence: TGCAGTGCCAAGAGACAGGAAAGCACAGATACGCAGTATTTT.

This sequence joins TRBV7-2 and TRBJ2-3, with 8 bases lining up with TRBD2. Trimming at V came to 5 bases and at J to 1 base, leaving 8 bases not matched to a gene. The CDR3 spans 16 residues. Germline loops: CDR1 SGHTA, CDR2 FQGNSA. The DNA for the CDR3 is TGTGCCAGCAGCCAAAGCGGGAGTCGGGGCACAGATACGCAGTATTTT. Translation gives CASSQSGSRGTDTQYF. Full variable domain (rest looked up from reference TRBV7-2 and TRBJ2-3): GAGVSQSPSNKVTEKGKDVELRCDPISGHTALYWYRQSLGQGLEFLIYFQGNSAPDKSGLPSDRFSAERTGGSVSTLTIQRTQQEDSAVYLCASSQSGSRGTDTQYFGPGTRLTVL.

The chain is built from TRBV12-3 or TRBV12-4 and TRBJ1-2; D is unresolved. The CDR3 loop spans 13 amino acids. Deletions cut 3 bases from V and 4 bases from J, with 9 bases between. The CDR3 nucleotides read TGTGCCAGCAGTTTCACTCCATTCTATGGCTACACCTTC. The encoded protein is CASSFTPFYGYTF.

The chain uses TRBV5-1 and TRBJ2-3, with 9 positions matching TRBD1. The CDR3 has 16 residues. The trim removed 4 bases at V and 3 bases at J, leaving 9 bases unmatched. The germline CDR1 and CDR2 sequences are SGHRS and YFSETQ. For the CDR3, the DNA is TGCGCCAGCAGCCACGGGACAGGGAGAGGGACAGATACGCAGTATTTT. Translated, it gives CASSHGTGRGTDTQYF.

The DNA of the CDR3 is TGTGCCAGCAGTCTAACGGGAGCTTCCTACAATGAGCAGTTCTTC. Residues: CASSLTGASYNEQFF. This sequence joins TRBV5-5 and TRBJ2-1; D possibly corresponds to TRBD2 (6 bases). Germline CDR1 SGHKS, CDR2 YYEKEE (reference sequence). This CDR3 is 15 amino acids long. V lost 5 bases to trimming and J lost 1 base, with 13 bases between them. Full variable domain (outside the CDR3, taken from reference TRBV5-5 and TRBJ2-1): DAGVTQSPTHLIKTRGQQVTLRCSPISGHKSVSWYQQVLGQGPQFIFQYYEKEERGRGNFPDRFSARQFPNYSSELNVNALLLGDSALYLCASSLTGASYNEQFFGPGTRLTVL.

Ten or more counts support this clonotype. V usage is TRBV5-1 and J usage is TRBJ2-7; the D gene is possibly TRBD1 (7 bases). Trimming removed 4 bases at V and 4 bases at J, with 21 bases between. Germline V gives CDR1 SGHRS, CDR2 YFSETQ. The CDR3 has 16 amino acids. DNA of the CDR3: TGCGCCAGCAGCGCAGGGACAGCCGGGAGTGTTTACGAGCAGTACTTC. Its translation is CASSAGTAGSVYEQYF.

The rearrangement joins TRBV20-1 to TRBJ2-3; D perhaps matches TRBD2 (5 bases). Germline V CDR1 and CDR2: DFQATT, SNEGSKA (reference sequence). The CDR3 runs to 14 residues. Trimming took off 5 bases at V and 6 bases at J, with 18 bases between the two ends. The CDR3 protein is CSAGEAVKLDTQYF. The CDR3 bases are TGCAGTGCTGGGGAAGCGGTTAAATTGGATACGCAGTATTTT.

The gene calls are TRBV10-3 and TRBJ2-7; TRBD1 matches at 9 bases. CDR3 length: 12 amino acids. The V gene's germline CDR1 is ENHRY and CDR2 SYGVKD. After removal of 11 bases from V and 5 bases from J, the junction contained 7 bases not matched to a gene. CDR3 sequence: CAGGRTGDEQYF. For the CDR3, the DNA is TGTGCCGGCGGCCGGACAGGGGACGAGCAGTACTTC.

This clonotype came up a few times. This chain joins TRBV2 and TRBJ2-1, with TRBD2 matching 8 bases. Per the germline V gene, CDR1 is SNHLY and CDR2 is FYNNEI. This CDR3 spans 16 amino acids. The V gene end was trimmed by 8 bases and the J gene end by 2 bases; junction bases not matched to a gene: 11. The CDR3: CASRGRAGEPYNEQFF. CDR3 in DNA: TGTGCCAGCCGCGGTCGAGCGGGAGAGCCCTACAATGAGCAGTTCTTC.

V and J are TRBV7-2 and TRBJ2-2; D is perhaps TRBD2 (6 bases). CDR3 length: 15 residues. Per the germline V gene, CDR1 is SGHTA and CDR2 is FQGNSA. The V gene lost 1 base and the J gene lost 6 bases, with 12 bases spanning the gap. In DNA form, the CDR3 reads TGTGCCAGCAGCTTAGTCTCGGGAGCGGCCGGGGAGCTGTTTTTT. It yields the protein CASSLVSGAAGELFF.

The chain recombines TRBV18 with TRBJ2-1; D is undetermined. This CDR3 spans 14 amino acids. The V gene's germline CDR1 is KGHSH and CDR2 LQKENI. The V gene lost 4 bases and the J gene lost 4 bases, with 11 bases spanning the gap. The CDR3 sequence is CASSLENRYNEQFF. The CDR3 DNA reads TGTGCCAGCTCACTGGAAAATCGATACAATGAGCAGTTCTTC.

This clonotype was found a few times. This rearrangement joins TRBV20-1 to TRBJ2-5; perhaps TRBD1 as D (6 bases). The CDR3 is 14 amino acids. The germline V and J ends were trimmed by 1 base and 5 bases, with 14 bases remaining between them. In germline, CDR1 is DFQATT, CDR2 SNEGSKA (reference sequence). This chain's CDR3 is CSARVSQGRETQYF. The CDR3 DNA follows: TGCAGTGCTAGAGTTTCGCAGGGGCGCGAGACCCAGTACTTC.

In this sample, this clonotype turned up a few times. The chain has TRBV6-2 or TRBV6-3 and TRBJ1-1, with a weak D call TRBD1 (5 bases). V was clipped by 7 bases and J by 3 bases, with 9 bases between them. Looked up from germline, CDR1 is MNHEY and CDR2 is SVGEGT. The CDR3 loop spans 12 amino acids. The CDR3 sequence is CASKGFHTEAFF. CDR3 bases: TGTGCCAGCAAGGGGTTTCACACTGAAGCTTTCTTT.

This clonotype showed up just a few times. This chain connects TRBV5-1 to TRBJ2-1; D perhaps matches TRBD2 (5 bases). Trimming removed 0 bases at V and 9 bases at J, with 10 bases between. This CDR3 is built from 13 residues. Germline values: CDR1 SGHRS, CDR2 YFSETQ. CDR3 sequence reads: CASSLVGSGEQFF. CDR3 coding DNA: TGCGCCAGCAGCTTGGTGGGGAGCGGTGAGCAGTTCTTC.

This clonotype was counted at least ten times. The gene calls are TRBV29-1 and TRBJ1-2; 8 bases match TRBD1. The CDR3 sequence is 13 residues long. V gave up 3 bases and J gave up 6 bases; unmatched junction bases: 6. Germline assignment: CDR1 SQVTM and CDR2 ANQGSEA. CDR3 protein: CSVDPTGVDGYTF. The DNA for the CDR3 is TGCAGCGTTGACCCGACAGGGGTTGATGGCTACACCTTC.

This clonotype was seen more than once but under ten times. V and J are TRBV6-1 and TRBJ1-3; D not certain. In germline, CDR1 is MNHNS, CDR2 SASEGT. Trimming removed 3 bases from V and 3 bases from J, with 6 bases in between. This CDR3 has 13 amino acids. The CDR3 bases are TGTGCCAGCAGTGAGTCAGTTGGAAACACCATATATTTT. Residues: CASSESVGNTIYF.

The chain has TRBV7-8 and TRBJ2-7; tentative D call: TRBD2 (6 bases). CDR1 is SGHVS and CDR2 is FQNEAQ in the germline V gene. The CDR3 has 14 amino acids. Between the trimmed V and J ends, which lost 5 bases and 7 bases, there was a span of 18 bases. The CDR3 DNA sequence: TGTGCCAGCAGCGGAGGGACTTCTCTAGGAGAGCAGTACTTC. Translating gives CASSGGTSLGEQYF.

This chain connects TRBV13 to TRBJ2-1; 8 nucleotides agree with TRBD2. This CDR3 spans 18 amino acids. V lost 4 bases to trimming and J lost 9 bases; unmatched junction nucleotides: 20. Looked up from germline, CDR1 is PRHDT and CDR2 is FYEKMQ (reference sequence). CDR3 nucleotide sequence: TGTGCCAGCAGCTCCTCCCGAGACCCGGGACTAGGGATGAGTGAGCAGTTCTTC. This encodes CASSSSRDPGLGMSEQFF.

The table lists this clonotype with a few counts. The chain links TRBV20-1 to TRBJ1-2, with 8 bases matching TRBD1. CDR3 length: 11 amino acids. Germline values: CDR1 DFQATT, CDR2 SNEGSKA (reference sequence). The CDR3 here is CRARGLYGYTF. The CDR3 DNA reads as TGCAGAGCCAGGGGGCTCTATGGCTACACCTTC.

This clonotype was picked up many times. The J gene is TRBJ1-2, the V gene TRBV29-1; TRBD1 might be the D (5 bases). The CDR3 runs to 12 residues. Per the germline V gene, CDR1 is SQVTM and CDR2 is ANQGSEA. The V end lost 4 bases, the J end lost 2 bases, and 8 bases lay between the germline ends. The CDR3 spells CSVGEGNYGYTF. The CDR3 DNA follows: TGCAGCGTTGGGGAGGGGAACTATGGCTACACCTTC.

The chain employs TRBV5-4 and TRBJ2-7; 8 bases line up with TRBD2. V shed 4 bases, J shed 6 bases, and the junction held 12 bases outside the gene matches. The CDR3 is 15 residues long. In germline, CDR1 is SGHNT, CDR2 YYREEE (reference sequence). The DNA of the CDR3 is TGTGCCAGCAGCCCGTGGGGAGCGGGAGTCGGCGAGCAGTACTTC. Encoded protein: CASSPWGAGVGEQYF.

The genes are TRBV7-2 and TRBJ2-7, with 8 bases lining up with TRBD1. Losses at the gene ends were 5 bases for V and 3 bases for J; bases not matched to a gene: 9. Germline V gene data show CDR1 as SGHTA and CDR2 as FQGNSA. The CDR3 runs 15 residues. CDR3 protein: CASSPSGQASYEQYF. DNA for the CDR3: TGTGCCAGCAGCCCATCGGGACAGGCTAGCTACGAGCAGTACTTC.

V usage is TRBV20-1 and J usage is TRBJ2-2; possible D gene TRBD2, 5 bases. Germline CDR1 and CDR2: DFQATT and SNEGSKA (reference sequence). V was clipped by 0 bases and J by 5 bases, with 19 bases between them. The CDR3 totals 17 residues. CDR3 loop: CSARDVADLGGTGELFF. The CDR3, as DNA: TGCAGTGCTAGAGATGTGGCGGACCTTGGAGGTACCGGGGAGCTGTTTTTT.

This clonotype was counted a few times. This rearrangement joins TRBV12-3 or TRBV12-4 to TRBJ1-2; D is undetermined. Between the trimmed V and J ends, which lost 4 bases and 1 base, there was a span of 10 bases. This CDR3 contains 14 residues. The DNA for the CDR3 is TGTGCCAGCAGTTCCGAAGGAATTAACTATGGCTACACCTTC. Its protein product is CASSSEGINYGYTF.

CDR3 protein: CASSLSLAAGELFF. The CDR3 bases are TGTGCCAGCAGTTTGAGTTTAGCAGCCGGGGAGCTGTTTTTT. J is TRBJ2-2 and V is TRBV12-3 or TRBV12-4, with D hard to call. V was clipped by 3 bases and J by 6 bases, with 11 bases between them. This CDR3 spans 14 amino acids.

Remarks on this clonotype: The junction does not match germline at one end; this may be a read error. The gene calls are TRBV18 and TRBJ1-1; no firm D call. The CDR3 is 13 residues long. CDR1 is KGHSH and CDR2 is LQKENI in the germline V gene. Here the CDR3 reads CASSQGSGTGAFF. DNA for the CDR3: TGTGCCAGCTCACAAGGTAGCGGTACTGGAGCTTTCTTT.